The sequence of this T cell receptor beta chain was determined in a study of CD8+ T cells in alopecia areata. The sample holds a few counts of this clone. It was cDNA, reverse transcribed from extracted RNA, that served as the sequencing template. Sequencing used immunoSEQ multiplex PCR; TCRdb keeps in-frame clones, though not all of them. The table records approximately 100,000 clones, 35% to 50% of them present only once. Per germline, CDR1 GTSNPN and CDR2 SVGIG (reference sequence). V lost 3 bases, J lost 3 bases, and 14 bases lay in between. This CDR3 comprises 15 residues. The TCR comes from a human donor with alopecia areata. The chain recombines TRBV30 with TRBJ2-2; TRBD1 or TRBD2 may be the D gene (5 bases each). The sequenced sample was CD4+ T cells sorted from blood. The CDR3 region is CAWRTGQSDTGELFF. DNA of the CDR3: TGTGCCTGGAGAACGGGGCAGAGTGACACCGGGGAGCTGTTTTTT.